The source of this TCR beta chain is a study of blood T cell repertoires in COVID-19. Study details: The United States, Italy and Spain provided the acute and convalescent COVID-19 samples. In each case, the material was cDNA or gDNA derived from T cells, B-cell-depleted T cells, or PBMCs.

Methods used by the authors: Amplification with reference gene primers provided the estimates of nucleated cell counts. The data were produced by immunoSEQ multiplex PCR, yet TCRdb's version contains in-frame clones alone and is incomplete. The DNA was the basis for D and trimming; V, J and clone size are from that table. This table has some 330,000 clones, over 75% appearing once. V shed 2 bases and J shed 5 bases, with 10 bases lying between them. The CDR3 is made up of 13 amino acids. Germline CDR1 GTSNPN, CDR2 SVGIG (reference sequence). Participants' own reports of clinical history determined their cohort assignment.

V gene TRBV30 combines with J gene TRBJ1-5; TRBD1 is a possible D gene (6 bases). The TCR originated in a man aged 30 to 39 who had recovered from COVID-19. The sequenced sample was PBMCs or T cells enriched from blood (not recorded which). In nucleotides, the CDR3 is TGTGCCTGGAGTATGGGGGCCTATCAGCCCCAGCATTTT. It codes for CAWSMGAYQPQHF. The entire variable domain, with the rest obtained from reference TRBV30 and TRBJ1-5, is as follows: SQTIHQWPATLVQPVGSPLSLECTVEGTSNPNLYWYRQAAGRGLQLLFYSVGIGQISSEVPQNLSASRPQDRQFILSSKKLLLSDSGFYLCAWSMGAYQPQHFGDGTRLSIL.